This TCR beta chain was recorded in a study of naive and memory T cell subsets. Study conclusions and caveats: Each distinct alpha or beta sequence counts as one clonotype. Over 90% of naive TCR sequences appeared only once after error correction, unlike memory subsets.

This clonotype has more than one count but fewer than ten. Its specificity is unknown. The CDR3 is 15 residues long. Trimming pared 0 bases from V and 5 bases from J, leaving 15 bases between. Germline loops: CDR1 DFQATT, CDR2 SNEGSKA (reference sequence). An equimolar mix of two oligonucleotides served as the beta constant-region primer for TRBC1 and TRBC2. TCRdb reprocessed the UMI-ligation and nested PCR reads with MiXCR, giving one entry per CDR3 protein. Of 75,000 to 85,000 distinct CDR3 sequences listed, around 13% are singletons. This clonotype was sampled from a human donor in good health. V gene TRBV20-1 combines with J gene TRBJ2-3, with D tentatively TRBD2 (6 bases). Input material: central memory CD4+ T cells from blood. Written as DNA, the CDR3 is TGCAGTGCTAGAGATCTCGCAGGGCGGGGAGATACGCAGTATTTT. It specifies CSARDLAGRGDTQYF.